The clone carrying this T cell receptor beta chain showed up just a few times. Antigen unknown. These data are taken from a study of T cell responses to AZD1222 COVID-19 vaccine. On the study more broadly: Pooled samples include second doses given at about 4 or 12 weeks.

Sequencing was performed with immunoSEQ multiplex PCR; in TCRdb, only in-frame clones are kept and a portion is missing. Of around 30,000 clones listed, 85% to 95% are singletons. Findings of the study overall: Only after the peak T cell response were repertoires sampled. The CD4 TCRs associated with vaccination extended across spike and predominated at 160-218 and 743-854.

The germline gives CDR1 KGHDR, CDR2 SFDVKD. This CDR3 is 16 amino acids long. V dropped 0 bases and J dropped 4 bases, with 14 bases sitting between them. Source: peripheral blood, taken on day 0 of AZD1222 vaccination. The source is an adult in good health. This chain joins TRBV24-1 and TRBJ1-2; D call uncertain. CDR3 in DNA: TGTGCCACCAGTGATTTGCTTATAGAAGGCCTCTATGGCTACACCTTC. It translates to CATSDLLIEGLYGYTF.